The clone carrying this T cell receptor beta chain appeared many times. The time point: newly diagnosed GD, antithyroid drugs for less than 3 months. The TCR library used RNA extracted from PBMCs. In building TCR beta libraries, iRepertoire HTBI primers were used together with Arm-PCR of CDR3 regions. Original processing notes: Sequenced samples collectively carried 60 to 75 TRBV and about 15 TRBJ segments. One entry per CDR3 protein results from TCRdb running MiXCR on the multiplex PCR reads. TCRdb, rather than the study authors, made the V and J calls. This table has about 210,000 distinct CDR3 sequences, roughly 19% appearing once. This sample was taken from a study of regulatory T cells in long-lasting Graves disease. The same data also went into a second study, on T cells in Graves' hyperthyroidism and ophthalmopathy. That source adds: Graves' hyperthyroidism was deemed stable absent ophthalmopathy progression within 18 months. During a first-round RT-PCR of the TCR CDR3, the HTBI primer set was used.

Source: peripheral blood mononuclear cells (PBMCs), taken at new diagnosis, from a patient treated with antithyroid drugs. This TCR derives from a woman aged 25-40 years with Graves disease.

CDR3: CASSGRGTNQPQHF. The CDR3 coding sequence is TGTGCCAGCAGTGGCCGCGGTACAAATCAGCCCCAGCATTTT. This chain links TRBV2 with TRBJ1-5; the D is unclear. With 4 bases removed from V and 4 bases from J, the gap between germline ends came to 11 bases. This CDR3 has 14 amino acids. Germline assignment: CDR1 SNHLY and CDR2 FYNNEI.